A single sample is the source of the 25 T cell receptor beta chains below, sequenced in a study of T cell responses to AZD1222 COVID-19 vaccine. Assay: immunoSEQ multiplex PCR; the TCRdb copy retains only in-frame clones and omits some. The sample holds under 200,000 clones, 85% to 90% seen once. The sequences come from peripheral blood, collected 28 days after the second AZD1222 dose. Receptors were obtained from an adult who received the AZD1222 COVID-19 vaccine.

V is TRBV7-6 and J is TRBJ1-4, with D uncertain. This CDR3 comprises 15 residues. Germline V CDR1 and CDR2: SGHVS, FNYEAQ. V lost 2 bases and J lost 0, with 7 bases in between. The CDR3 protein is CASSLYDATNEKLFF. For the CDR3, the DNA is TGTGCCAGCAGCTTATATGACGCAACTAATGAAAAACTGTTTTTT.

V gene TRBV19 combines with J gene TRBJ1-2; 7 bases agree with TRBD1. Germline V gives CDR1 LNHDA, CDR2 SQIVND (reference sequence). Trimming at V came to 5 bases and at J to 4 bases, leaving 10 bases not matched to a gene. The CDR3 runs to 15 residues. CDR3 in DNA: TGTGCCAGTAGTCCCGATACAGACAGGGTCTATGGCTACACCTTC. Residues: CASSPDTDRVYGYTF.

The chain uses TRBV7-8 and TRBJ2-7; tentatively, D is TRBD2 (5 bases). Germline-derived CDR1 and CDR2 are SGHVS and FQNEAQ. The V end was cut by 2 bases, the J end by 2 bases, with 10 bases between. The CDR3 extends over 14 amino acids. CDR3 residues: CASSLPRGTYEQYF. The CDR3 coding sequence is TGTGCCAGCAGCTTACCCCGGGGTACCTACGAGCAGTACTTC.

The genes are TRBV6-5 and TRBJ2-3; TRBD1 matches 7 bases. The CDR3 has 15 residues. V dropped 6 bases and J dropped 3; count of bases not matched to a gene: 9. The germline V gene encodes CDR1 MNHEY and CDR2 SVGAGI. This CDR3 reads CASSLFAGGTDTQYF. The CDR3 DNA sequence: TGTGCCAGCAGCCTCTTCGCAGGGGGTACAGATACGCAGTATTTT.

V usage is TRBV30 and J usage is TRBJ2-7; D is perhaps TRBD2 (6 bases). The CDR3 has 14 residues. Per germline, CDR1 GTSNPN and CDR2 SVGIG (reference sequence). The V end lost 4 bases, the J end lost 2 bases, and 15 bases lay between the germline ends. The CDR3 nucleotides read TGTGCCTGGACTTTAGGAGGGACGACCTACGAGCAGTACTTC. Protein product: CAWTLGGTTYEQYF.

The chain's CDR3 is CASSQDPGRAGSTDTQYF. Here the CDR3 DNA reads TGTGCCAGCAGCCAAGACCCTGGCAGAGCTGGGAGTACAGATACGCAGTATTTT. This chain uses TRBV4-2 with TRBJ2-3, with a possible D match to TRBD2 (5 bases). CDR3 size: 18 residues. V was shortened by 0 bases and J by 3 bases, with 19 bases between the two germline ends. Per the germline V gene, CDR1 is LGHNA and CDR2 is YNFKEQ.

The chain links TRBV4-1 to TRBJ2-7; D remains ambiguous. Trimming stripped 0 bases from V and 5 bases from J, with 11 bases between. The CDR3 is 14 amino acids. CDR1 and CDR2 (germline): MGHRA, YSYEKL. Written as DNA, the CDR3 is TGCGCCAGCAGCCAAGATCCTACAGCTCACGAGCAGTACTTC. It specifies CASSQDPTAHEQYF.

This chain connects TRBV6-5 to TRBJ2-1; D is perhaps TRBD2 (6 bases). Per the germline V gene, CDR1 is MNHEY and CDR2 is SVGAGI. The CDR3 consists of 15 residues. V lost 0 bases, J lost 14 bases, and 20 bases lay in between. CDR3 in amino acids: CASSYSFWDSGIEFF. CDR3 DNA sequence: TGTGCCAGCAGTTACTCTTTTTGGGACTCTGGGATAGAGTTCTTC.

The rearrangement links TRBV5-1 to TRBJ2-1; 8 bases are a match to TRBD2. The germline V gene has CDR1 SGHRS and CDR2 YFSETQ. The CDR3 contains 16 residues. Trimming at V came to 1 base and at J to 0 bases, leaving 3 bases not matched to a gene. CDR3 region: CASSLTLAASYNEQFF. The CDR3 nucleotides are TGCGCCAGCAGCTTGACACTAGCGGCCTCCTACAATGAGCAGTTCTTC. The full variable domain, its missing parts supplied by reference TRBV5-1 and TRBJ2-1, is KAGVTQTPRYLIKTRGQQVTLSCSPISGHRSVSWYQQTPGQGLQFLFEYFSETQRNKGNFPGRFSGRQFSNSRSEMNVSTLELGDSALYLCASSLTLAASYNEQFFGPGTRLTVL.

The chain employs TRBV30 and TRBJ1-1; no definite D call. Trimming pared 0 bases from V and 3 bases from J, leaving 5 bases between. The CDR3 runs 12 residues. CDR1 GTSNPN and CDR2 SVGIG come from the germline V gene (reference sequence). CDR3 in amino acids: CAWSVSYTEAFF. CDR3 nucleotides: TGTGCCTGGAGTGTGTCCTACACTGAAGCTTTCTTT.

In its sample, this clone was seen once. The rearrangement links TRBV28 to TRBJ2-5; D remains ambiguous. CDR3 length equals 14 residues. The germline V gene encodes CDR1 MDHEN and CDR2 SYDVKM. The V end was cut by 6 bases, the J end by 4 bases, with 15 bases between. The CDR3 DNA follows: TGTGCCAGCAGCGCGACATATCAAACAGAGACCCAGTACTTC. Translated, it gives CASSATYQTETQYF.

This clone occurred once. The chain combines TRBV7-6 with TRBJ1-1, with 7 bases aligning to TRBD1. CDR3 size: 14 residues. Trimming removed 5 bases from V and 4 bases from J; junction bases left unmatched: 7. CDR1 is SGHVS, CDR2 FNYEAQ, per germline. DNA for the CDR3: TGTGCCAGCAGCATCCGACAGGGAAGCACTGAAGCTTTCTTT. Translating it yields CASSIRQGSTEAFF. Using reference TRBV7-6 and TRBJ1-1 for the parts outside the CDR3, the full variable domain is GAGVSQSPRYKVTKRGQDVALRCDPISGHVSLYWYRQALGQGPEFLTYFNYEAQQDKSGLPNDRFSAERPEGSISTLTIQRTEQRDSAMYRCASSIRQGSTEAFFGQGTRLTVV.

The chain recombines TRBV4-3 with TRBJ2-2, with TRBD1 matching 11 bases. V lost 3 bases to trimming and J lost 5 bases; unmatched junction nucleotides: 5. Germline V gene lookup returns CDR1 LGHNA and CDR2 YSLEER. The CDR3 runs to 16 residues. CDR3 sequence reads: CASSQGTGGGTGELFF. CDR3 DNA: TGCGCCAGCAGCCAGGGGACAGGGGGAGGGACCGGGGAGCTGTTTTTT.

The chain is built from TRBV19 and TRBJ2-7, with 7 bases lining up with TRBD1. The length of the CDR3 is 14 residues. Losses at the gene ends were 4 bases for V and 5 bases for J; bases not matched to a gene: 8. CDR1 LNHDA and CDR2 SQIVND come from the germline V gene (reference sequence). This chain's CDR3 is CASSNPGQTHEQYF. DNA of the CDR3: TGTGCCAGTAGTAATCCGGGACAGACCCACGAGCAGTACTTC.

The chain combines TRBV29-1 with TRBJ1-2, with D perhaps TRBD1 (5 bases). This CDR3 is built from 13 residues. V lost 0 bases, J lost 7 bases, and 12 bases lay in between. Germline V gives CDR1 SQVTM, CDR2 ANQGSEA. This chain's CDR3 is CSVEDEGFGGYTF. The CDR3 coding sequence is TGCAGCGTTGAAGACGAGGGGTTTGGTGGCTACACCTTC.

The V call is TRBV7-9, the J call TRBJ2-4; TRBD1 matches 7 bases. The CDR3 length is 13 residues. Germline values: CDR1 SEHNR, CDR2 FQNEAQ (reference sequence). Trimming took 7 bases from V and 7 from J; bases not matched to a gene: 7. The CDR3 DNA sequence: TGTGCCAGCACCCCGGGACAGTATAACATTCAGTACTTC. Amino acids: CASTPGQYNIQYF.

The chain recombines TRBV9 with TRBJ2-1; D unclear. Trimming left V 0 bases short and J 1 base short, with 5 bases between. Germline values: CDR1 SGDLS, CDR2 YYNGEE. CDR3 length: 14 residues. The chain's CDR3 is CASSVDRSYNEQFF. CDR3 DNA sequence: TGTGCCAGCAGCGTAGACAGATCCTACAATGAGCAGTTCTTC.

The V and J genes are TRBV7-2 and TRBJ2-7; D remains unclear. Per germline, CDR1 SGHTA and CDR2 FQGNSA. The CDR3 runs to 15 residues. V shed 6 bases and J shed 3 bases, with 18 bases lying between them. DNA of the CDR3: TGTGCCAGCAGGCAGGCGGAAAACCCACTCTACGAGCAGTACTTC. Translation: CASRQAENPLYEQYF.

CDR3 amino acids: CASSLGDPRDTQYF. The CDR3 region has the DNA TGCGCCAGCAGCTTAGGGGACCCGCGGGATACGCAGTATTTT. This chain connects TRBV5-1 to TRBJ2-3, with D perhaps being TRBD1 or TRBD2 (5 bases each). The germline CDR1 and CDR2 sequences are SGHRS and YFSETQ. The CDR3 spans 14 residues. Deletions cut 2 bases from V and 6 bases from J, with 13 bases between.

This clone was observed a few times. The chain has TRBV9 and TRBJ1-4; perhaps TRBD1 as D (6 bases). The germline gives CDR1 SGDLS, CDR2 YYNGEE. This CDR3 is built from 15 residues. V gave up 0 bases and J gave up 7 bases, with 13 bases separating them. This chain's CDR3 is CASSVGDIVGEKLFF. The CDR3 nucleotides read TGTGCCAGCAGCGTAGGGGACATAGTAGGTGAAAAACTGTTTTTT.

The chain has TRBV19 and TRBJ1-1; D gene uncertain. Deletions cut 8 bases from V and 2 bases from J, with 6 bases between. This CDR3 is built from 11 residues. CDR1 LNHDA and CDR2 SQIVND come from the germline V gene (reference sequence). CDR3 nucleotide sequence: TGTGCCAGTTTGGAAAACACTGAAGCTTTCTTT. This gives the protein CASLENTEAFF.

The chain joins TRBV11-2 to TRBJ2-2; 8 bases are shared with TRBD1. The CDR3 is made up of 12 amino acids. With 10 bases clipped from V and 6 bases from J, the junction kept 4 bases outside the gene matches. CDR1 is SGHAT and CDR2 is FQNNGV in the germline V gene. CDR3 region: CATRQGSGELFF. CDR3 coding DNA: TGTGCCACCCGACAGGGGTCCGGGGAGCTGTTTTTT.

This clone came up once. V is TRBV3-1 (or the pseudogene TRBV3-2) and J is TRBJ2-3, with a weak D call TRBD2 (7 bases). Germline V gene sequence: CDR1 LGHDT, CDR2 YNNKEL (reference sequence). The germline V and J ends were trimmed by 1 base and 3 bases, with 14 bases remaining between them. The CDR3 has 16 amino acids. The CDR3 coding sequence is TGTGCCAGCAGCCAAGTTACGAGGGGGGGTACAGATACGCAGTATTTT. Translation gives CASSQVTRGGTDTQYF.

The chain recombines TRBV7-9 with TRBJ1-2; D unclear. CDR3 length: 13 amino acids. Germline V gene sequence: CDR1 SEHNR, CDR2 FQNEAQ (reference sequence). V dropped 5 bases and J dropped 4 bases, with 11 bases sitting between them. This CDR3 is CASSPSRGYGYTF. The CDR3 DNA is TGTGCCAGCAGCCCATCGAGAGGCTATGGCTACACCTTC. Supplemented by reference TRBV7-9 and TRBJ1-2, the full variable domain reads DTGVSQNPRHKITKRGQNVTFRCDPISEHNRLYWYRQTLGQGPEFLTYFQNEAQLEKSRLLSDRFSAERPKGSFSTLEIQRTEQGDSAMYLCASSPSRGYGYTFGSGTRLTVV.

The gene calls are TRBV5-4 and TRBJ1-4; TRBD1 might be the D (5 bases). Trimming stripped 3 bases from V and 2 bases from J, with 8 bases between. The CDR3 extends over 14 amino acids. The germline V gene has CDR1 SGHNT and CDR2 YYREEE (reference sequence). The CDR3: CASSSGGTNEKLFF. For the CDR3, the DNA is TGTGCCAGCAGCTCGGGGGGGACTAATGAAAAACTGTTTTTT.